The clone carrying this TCR beta chain was seen only a few times. Its antigen remains unknown. Prepared TCR beta cDNA libraries contained unique molecular identifiers. Each CDR3 protein is one row after TCRdb ran MiXCR on the PCR reads. The table lists approximately 730,000 distinct CDR3 sequences, 35% to 55% of them singletons. This entry belongs to a study of post-analysis software for immune sequencing data. Study results and limitations: Four to six TRBV segments were significantly more frequent in patients than in controls. TRBV5-6, TRBV5-1 and TRBV20-1 were among these segments. Those with multiple sclerosis, the patient group, showed significantly lower normalized Chao1 diversity than controls.

From germline, CDR1 is KGHDR and CDR2 SFDVKD. Trimming cost V 3 bases and J 0 bases, with 4 bases left between them. This CDR3 comprises 13 residues. Sequencing was performed on blood. The sequence derives from a girl aged 5 to 17 with multiple sclerosis. V and J are TRBV24-1 and TRBJ1-1; D is unresolved. The CDR3 spells CATSDLMNTEAFF. Written as DNA, the CDR3 is TGTGCCACCAGTGATCTTATGAACACTGAAGCTTTCTTT.